Shown below are 24 T cell receptor beta chains from a single sample sequenced in a study of T cells expressing NK-cell markers. No DNA is given; TCRdb re-called the 5' RACE reads and lists each CDR3 protein once. The table lists around 8,000 distinct CDR3 sequences. Sequenced: blood T cells: a sorted CD56 or NKG2C T cell subset, CD4+ or CD8+ T cells, or bulk PBMC T cells (not recorded which). The receptors here all came from a man in his late teens or twenties in good health.

This clonotype counts as medium-sized by frequency. This rearrangement joins TRBV6-5 to TRBJ2-2; lacking DNA, the TRBD1 call made by TCRdb goes unchecked. Germline assignment: CDR1 MNHEY and CDR2 SVGAGI. The CDR3 is 15 residues long. The CDR3 sequence is CASSTGRVGTGELFF.

This clonotype registers medium-sized by frequency. This chain links TRBV9 with TRBJ2-5; TCRdb's D call, TRBD2, is unchecked because there is no DNA. The CDR3 loop spans 15 amino acids. Germline V gene data show CDR1 as SGDLS and CDR2 as YYNGEE. CDR3 in amino acids: CASSVSGGDQETQYF. The full variable domain, with the rest looked up from reference TRBV9 and TRBJ2-5, is DSGVTQTPKHLITATGQRVTLRCSPRSGDLSVYWYQQSLDQGLQFLIQYYNGEERAKGNILERFSAQQFPDLHSELNLSSLELGDSALYFCASSVSGGDQETQYFGPGTRLLVL.

V and J are TRBV28 and TRBJ2-2; TCRdb's D call of TRBD1 is untestable without DNA. CDR1 and CDR2 (germline): MDHEN, SYDVKM. The CDR3 runs 14 residues. CDR3 sequence: CASSLVRGSGELFF.

This clonotype shows up as medium-sized by frequency. The rearrangement links TRBV27 to TRBJ1-2; TCRdb reports TRBD1, a call that lacks DNA to check it against. This CDR3 comprises 13 residues. Germline V gene lookup returns CDR1 MNHEY and CDR2 SMNVEV (reference sequence). The CDR3 loop reads CASSPGRTYGYTF.

By frequency, this clonotype is medium-sized. This sequence joins TRBV12-3 or TRBV12-4 and TRBJ1-1. The CDR3 extends over 13 amino acids. This CDR3 is CASSFEGNTEAFF.

This sequence joins TRBV12-3 or TRBV12-4 and TRBJ2-3; no DNA is available, so the TRBD2 call from TCRdb remains unchecked. The CDR3 is 16 amino acids. The CDR3 reads CASSLYGRTSTDTQYF.

This clonotype ranks as medium-sized in terms of frequency. This chain connects TRBV12-3 or TRBV12-4 to TRBJ2-6; TCRdb picks TRBD2, but there is no DNA to check that call. The CDR3 is 17 amino acids. The CDR3 here is CASSFTGLASGANVLTF.

V gene TRBV5-1 combines with J gene TRBJ1-1; checking the TCRdb D call of TRBD1 is not possible without DNA. Per germline, CDR1 SGHRS and CDR2 YFSETQ. This CDR3 spans 14 amino acids. This CDR3 reads CASRTGGANTEAFF.

According to its frequency, this clonotype is medium-sized. The rearrangement uses TRBV20-1 and TRBJ2-5; TCRdb outputs TRBD2, but without DNA this stays unchecked. The CDR3 length is 16 residues. Germline V gene lookup returns CDR1 DFQATT and CDR2 SNEGSKA (reference sequence). The CDR3 sequence is CSARDLAGGLSETQYF.

This chain connects TRBV11-2 to TRBJ2-7. The V gene's germline CDR1 is SGHAT and CDR2 FQNNGV. The CDR3 has 12 residues. The CDR3 sequence is CASSLDSPEAYF.

Considering frequency, this clonotype is medium-sized. The chain is built from TRBV6-5 and TRBJ2-1; TCRdb's D call, TRBD2, is unchecked because there is no DNA. Germline V gene lookup returns CDR1 MNHEY and CDR2 SVGAGI. This CDR3 region has 19 residues. The CDR3: CASSYGYPPPSGSGNEQFF.

This clonotype shows up as medium-sized by frequency. The genes are TRBV4-2 and TRBJ2-1; the TRBD2 assignment by TCRdb is unverifiable without DNA. Per germline, CDR1 LGHNA and CDR2 YNFKEQ. The CDR3 is 18 amino acids. CDR3 in amino acids: CASSRGLSMGNVGNEQFF.

The genes are TRBV27 and TRBJ2-3. The CDR3 loop spans 13 amino acids. Per the germline V gene, CDR1 is MNHEY and CDR2 is SMNVEV (reference sequence). The chain's CDR3 is CASSLGLADTQYF.

CDR3 in amino acids: CASSLKPAEQFF. The chain combines TRBV7-2 with TRBJ2-1. The CDR3 spans 12 residues. Germline V gene sequence: CDR1 SGHTA, CDR2 FQGNSA.

The genes are TRBV27 and TRBJ2-2; TCRdb designates TRBD2, a call that cannot be tested without DNA. This CDR3 has 15 residues. Germline CDR1 reads MNHEY; CDR2 reads SMNVEV (reference sequence). The CDR3 is CASSSLLINTGELFF.

The chain is built from TRBV30 and TRBJ1-6. CDR3 length: 13 amino acids. Germline CDR1 is GTSNPN and CDR2 is SVGIG (reference sequence). The CDR3 sequence: CAWTRALNSPLHF.

This clonotype is labeled medium-sized based on frequency. The chain joins TRBV5-5 to TRBJ2-2; TCRdb's D gene call, TRBD2, goes unchecked for lack of DNA. Germline V lookup: CDR1 SGHKS, CDR2 YYEKEE (reference sequence). The CDR3 spans 16 residues. CDR3: CASSPGLAGYTGELFF.

This clonotype shows up as medium-sized by frequency. CDR3 sequence reads: CSVAGTGGYTF. J is TRBJ1-2 and V is TRBV29-1; as DNA is missing, the TRBD1 call by TCRdb cannot be tested. Germline V gene lookup returns CDR1 SQVTM and CDR2 ANQGSEA. The CDR3 spans 11 residues.

This clonotype shows up as medium-sized by frequency. This chain connects TRBV10-3 to TRBJ2-1; the D gene TCRdb calls, TRBD2, cannot be checked with no DNA. Germline CDR1 ENHRY, CDR2 SYGVKD. This CDR3 comprises 13 residues. The chain's CDR3 is CAISDTQEVEQFF.

The J gene is TRBJ1-1, the V gene TRBV20-1; the TRBD1 assignment by TCRdb is unverifiable without DNA. This CDR3 has 16 residues. Germline CDR1 reads DFQATT; CDR2 reads SNEGSKA (reference sequence). CDR3 residues: CSARVQGGRMNTEAFF.

The chain carries TRBV5-1 and TRBJ1-1. Germline V CDR1 and CDR2: SGHRS, YFSETQ. There are 15 residues in the CDR3. The CDR3 protein is CASSLASHGALEAFF.

According to its frequency, this clonotype is medium-sized. The chain recombines TRBV29-1 with TRBJ2-7; TCRdb lists TRBD2, though no DNA is available to test this call. Germline lookup yields CDR1 SQVTM and CDR2 ANQGSEA. The CDR3 is 15 residues long. This CDR3 is CSVALTSGRVYEQYF.

The V and J genes are TRBV5-1 and TRBJ2-2; TCRdb proposes TRBD1, but this gene call is untestable without DNA. The germline CDR1 and CDR2 sequences are SGHRS and YFSETQ. The CDR3 is made up of 15 amino acids. The CDR3 spells CASSLGGTPTGELFF.

This clonotype ranks as medium-sized (0.01 to 0.1%) in terms of frequency. The CDR3 reads CASSVGTSFDRNTQYF. The V gene is TRBV6-1, the J gene TRBJ2-3. This CDR3 comprises 16 residues. Germline CDR1 reads MNHNS; CDR2 reads SASEGT.